This T cell receptor (beta chain) originates from a study of T cells after yellow fever vaccination. Study-wide findings and caveats: Once the booster was given, most primary-vaccination clones reappeared, at about 96% for CD4 and more than 85% for CD8. Secondary responses were weaker yet peaked faster, day 5 versus 15.

This clonotype was counted only a few times. Its antigen is not known. The germline V gene has CDR1 SNHLY and CDR2 FYNNEI. CDR3 length: 13 amino acids. Between the trimmed V and J ends, which lost 7 bases and 8 bases, there was a span of 14 bases. Each CDR3 protein is one row after TCRdb ran MiXCR on the 5' RACE reads. Of over 300,000 distinct CDR3 sequences detected, around 3.6% appear once; the ten largest clones hold about a quarter. Sequencing used PBMCs, obtained on the day of the yellow fever booster vaccination. The chain has TRBV2 and TRBJ1-4; no reliable D call. This receptor was identified in a man aged 18 to 30 who received the YFV17D yellow fever vaccine. The CDR3 DNA follows: TGTGCCAGCAATCTGGAGGCGCGGGAAAAACTGTTTTTT. Translation gives CASNLEAREKLFF.